The present T cell receptor beta chain was sequenced within a study of blood T cell repertoires in COVID-19. About the study: T cells, B-cell-depleted T cells, or PBMCs provided the cDNA or gDNA that served as material.

Per the original data handling: Nucleated cell counts were estimated from reference gene primer amplification. Clones were sequenced by immunoSEQ multiplex PCR, and TCRdb holds only the in-frame ones, with some missing. That table is the source of V, J and clone size, and D and trimming were worked out from the DNA. The sample carries 270,000 or so clones, around 86% recorded once. Looked up from germline, CDR1 is MDHEN and CDR2 is SYDVKM. The CDR3 length is 13 residues. V dropped 3 bases and J dropped 5 bases, with 10 bases sitting between them. This sequence originates from a man aged 40-55 years with active or convalescent COVID-19. This chain uses TRBV28 with TRBJ2-5; D unclear. Sequences were obtained from peripheral blood. This CDR3 is CASSLGRLETQYF. The CDR3 DNA follows: TGTGCCAGCAGTTTGGGCCGTCTCGAGACCCAGTACTTC.